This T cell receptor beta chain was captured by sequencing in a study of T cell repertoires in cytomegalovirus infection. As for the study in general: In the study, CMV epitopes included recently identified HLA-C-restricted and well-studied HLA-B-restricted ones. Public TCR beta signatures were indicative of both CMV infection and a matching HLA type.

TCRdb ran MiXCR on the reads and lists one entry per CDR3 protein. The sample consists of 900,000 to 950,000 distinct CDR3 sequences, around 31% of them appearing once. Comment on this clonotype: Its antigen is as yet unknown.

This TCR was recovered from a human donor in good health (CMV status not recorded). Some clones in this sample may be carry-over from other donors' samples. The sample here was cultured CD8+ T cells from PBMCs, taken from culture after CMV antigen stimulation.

In DNA form, the CDR3 reads TGTGCCAGCAGCTTAGCGGCAACAGGGGCTTGGACTAAAGCTTTCTTT. It is translated as CASSLAATGAWTKAFF. The J gene is TRBJ1-1, the V gene TRBV7-8; TRBD1 matches at 7 bases. CDR3 length: 16 residues. The V gene end was trimmed by 0 bases and the J gene end by 9 bases; junction bases not matched to a gene: 13. The V gene's germline CDR1 is SGHVS and CDR2 FQNEAQ.